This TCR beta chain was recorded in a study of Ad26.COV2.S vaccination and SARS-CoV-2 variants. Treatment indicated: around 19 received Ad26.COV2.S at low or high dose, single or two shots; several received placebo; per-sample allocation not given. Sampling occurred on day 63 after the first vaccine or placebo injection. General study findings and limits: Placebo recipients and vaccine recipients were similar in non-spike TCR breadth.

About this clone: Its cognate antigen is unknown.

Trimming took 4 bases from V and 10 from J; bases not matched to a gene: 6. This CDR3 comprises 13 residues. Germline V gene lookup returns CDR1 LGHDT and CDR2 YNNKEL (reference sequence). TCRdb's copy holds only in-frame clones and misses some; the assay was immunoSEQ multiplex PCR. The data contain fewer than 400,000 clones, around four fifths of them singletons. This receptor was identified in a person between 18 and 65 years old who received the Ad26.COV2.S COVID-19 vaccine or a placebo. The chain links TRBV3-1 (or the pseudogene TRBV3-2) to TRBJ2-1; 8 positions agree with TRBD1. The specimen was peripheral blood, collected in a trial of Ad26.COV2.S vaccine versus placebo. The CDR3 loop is CASSPTGDREQFF. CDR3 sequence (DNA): TGTGCCAGCAGCCCGACAGGGGATAGGGAGCAGTTCTTC.